The 20 T cell receptor beta chains given below trace back to one sample, sequenced in a study of T cell responses to AZD1222 COVID-19 vaccine. Using immunoSEQ multiplex PCR, the repertoire was profiled, and TCRdb retains in-frame clones only, with some absent. This table has 100,000 to 150,000 clones, 89% appearing once. Material: peripheral blood, obtained on day 0 of AZD1222 vaccination. The receptors were gathered from an adult in good health.

In its sample, this clone was seen a few times. V gene TRBV5-1 combines with J gene TRBJ2-1; perhaps TRBD2 as D (6 bases). The length of the CDR3 is 15 residues. Trimming shortened V by 2 bases and J by 5 bases, and 14 bases separated the two germline ends. The germline CDR1 and CDR2 sequences are SGHRS and YFSETQ. In nucleotides, the CDR3 is TGCGCCAGCAGCTTCAGGCGGGAAGGAAACAATGAGCAGTTCTTC. Protein sequence: CASSFRREGNNEQFF.

The rearrangement joins TRBV5-4 to TRBJ2-3, with 8 bases aligning to TRBD2. This CDR3 contains 17 residues. The germline V gene encodes CDR1 SGHNT and CDR2 YYREEE (reference sequence). V gave up 4 bases and J gave up 0 bases; unmatched junction bases: 10. This CDR3 is CASSGERGPTSTDTQYF. The DNA of the CDR3 is TGTGCCAGCAGCGGGGAGCGGGGGCCAACTAGCACAGATACGCAGTATTTT.

The CDR3 nucleotides read TGCGCCAGCAGCCAAGATCAGGGGACGAACATTCAGTACTTC. Protein: CASSQDQGTNIQYF. The chain is built from TRBV4-3 and TRBJ2-4; D possibly corresponds to TRBD1 (6 bases). This CDR3 is built from 14 residues. Germline CDR1 LGHNA, CDR2 YSLEER. V lost 0 bases to trimming and J lost 7 bases, with 10 bases between them.

The chain has TRBV15 and TRBJ2-7, with 10 bases matching TRBD2. The CDR3 runs to 14 residues. Per germline, CDR1 LNHNV and CDR2 YYDKDF (reference sequence). V shed 6 bases and J 4 bases; nucleotides not matched to a gene: 6. The CDR3 nucleotides read TGTGCCACCAGTTTAGCGGGAGGAGGATACGAGCAGTACTTC. This encodes CATSLAGGGYEQYF. The variable domain in full, completed from reference TRBV15 and TRBJ2-7, reads DAMVIQNPRYQVTQFGKPVTLSCSQTLNHNVMYWYQQKSSQAPKLLFHYYDKDFNNEADTPDNFQSRRPNTSFCFLDIRSPGLGDTAMYLCATSLAGGGYEQYFGPGTRLTVT.

CDR3 amino acids: CASSLGGRVDTEAFF. The CDR3 coding sequence is TGTGCCAGCAGTTTAGGAGGCAGGGTGGACACTGAAGCTTTCTTT. The chain uses TRBV28 and TRBJ1-1; a possible D gene is TRBD1 (5 bases). The length of the CDR3 is 15 residues. Germline CDR1 MDHEN, CDR2 SYDVKM. The V and J ends lost 2 bases and 3 bases respectively, with 13 bases between them.

The V call is TRBV5-1, the J call TRBJ2-2, with D tentatively TRBD1 (6 bases). This CDR3 contains 16 residues. The germline V and J ends were trimmed by 4 bases and 5 bases, with 18 bases remaining between them. Germline V lookup: CDR1 SGHRS, CDR2 YFSETQ. In DNA, the CDR3 is TGCGCCAGCAGCCGATCGGCACAGGGCGGAACCGGGGAGCTGTTTTTT. Amino acids: CASSRSAQGGTGELFF.

The rearrangement uses TRBV7-6 and TRBJ2-5; D remains unclear. The CDR3 has 11 amino acids. Trimming took 5 bases from V and 5 from J, leaving 6 bases between them. Germline V gene sequence: CDR1 SGHVS, CDR2 FNYEAQ. The CDR3 loop is CASSNVETQYF. Here the CDR3 DNA reads TGTGCCAGCAGCAACGTGGAGACCCAGTACTTC.

This chain connects TRBV5-1 to TRBJ1-1; D uncertain. Trimming took off 4 bases at V and 5 bases at J, with 18 bases between the two ends. This CDR3 region has 15 residues. Germline loops: CDR1 SGHRS, CDR2 YFSETQ. The CDR3 sequence: CASSKDGEQGTEAFF. The CDR3 DNA reads TGCGCCAGCAGCAAGGACGGGGAGCAAGGAACTGAAGCTTTCTTT.

This sequence joins TRBV9 and TRBJ2-7; TRBD1 matches at 7 bases. This CDR3 has 13 residues. CDR1 is SGDLS, CDR2 YYNGEE, per germline. V was clipped by 4 bases and J by 2 bases; unmatched bases: 3. The CDR3 bases are TGTGCCAGCAGCACCCAGGGGGCCTACGAGCAGTACTTC. Its translation: CASSTQGAYEQYF.

This sequence joins TRBV3-1 (or the pseudogene TRBV3-2) and TRBJ2-3; TRBD2 aligns across 15 bases. Germline CDR1 LGHDT, CDR2 YNNKEL (reference sequence). V was clipped by 1 base and J by 1 base; unmatched bases: 6. The CDR3 extends over 19 amino acids. In DNA, the CDR3 is TGTGCCAGCAGCCAAGGGACTAGCGGGGGGGCCTACGGCACAGATACGCAGTATTTT. As protein: CASSQGTSGGAYGTDTQYF.

This clone appeared a few times. V and J are TRBV7-9 and TRBJ1-2, with D unresolved. Trimming cost V 4 bases and J 7 bases, with 16 bases left between them. Germline values: CDR1 SEHNR, CDR2 FQNEAQ (reference sequence). The CDR3 is 14 residues long. The CDR3 DNA is TGTGCCAGCAGCTCCCAAGGTTTGGACGGTGGCTACACCTTC. Protein sequence: CASSSQGLDGGYTF.

The V and J genes are TRBV19 and TRBJ2-1; D is possibly TRBD1 or TRBD2 (6 bases each). Germline V gene sequence: CDR1 LNHDA, CDR2 SQIVND (reference sequence). Trimming cost V 3 bases and J 3 bases, with 12 bases left between them. The CDR3 runs 15 residues. The CDR3 DNA follows: TGTGCCAGTAGTATTCTAGGGGGGAGCTACAATGAGCAGTTCTTC. As protein: CASSILGGSYNEQFF.

The chain recombines TRBV6-5 with TRBJ2-5; D is ambiguous. The CDR3 covers 14 residues. The V gene lost 2 bases and the J gene lost 3 bases, with 10 bases spanning the gap. In germline, CDR1 is MNHEY, CDR2 SVGAGI. CDR3 in DNA: TGTGCCAGCAGTTACGGACCAGAGGAAGAGACCCAGTACTTC. It encodes CASSYGPEEETQYF.

CDR3 in amino acids: CASVGGASGNTIYF. The CDR3, as DNA: TGTGCCAGCGTTGGGGGGGCCTCTGGAAACACCATATATTTT. The chain employs TRBV28 and TRBJ1-3; tentatively, D is TRBD1 (6 bases). This CDR3 is 14 amino acids long. The germline V gene has CDR1 MDHEN and CDR2 SYDVKM. Trimming removed 8 bases at V and 0 bases at J, with 11 bases between.

J is TRBJ2-3 and V is TRBV7-2; unclear D gene. The CDR3 length is 15 residues. Trimming shortened V by 1 base and J by 3 bases, and 11 bases separated the two germline ends. Per the germline V gene, CDR1 is SGHTA and CDR2 is FQGNSA. CDR3 sequence (DNA): TGTGCCAGCAGCTTAGGGACCCTTCCGACAGATACGCAGTATTTT. Its protein product is CASSLGTLPTDTQYF. Supplemented by reference TRBV7-2 and TRBJ2-3, the full variable domain reads GAGVSQSPSNKVTEKGKDVELRCDPISGHTALYWYRQSLGQGLEFLIYFQGNSAPDKSGLPSDRFSAERTGGSVSTLTIQRTQQEDSAVYLCASSLGTLPTDTQYFGPGTRLTVL.

The chain couples TRBV2 to TRBJ1-6, with D possibly matching TRBD1 (5 bases). V lost 6 bases and J 6 bases, leaving 12 bases between the germline ends. Germline assignment: CDR1 SNHLY and CDR2 FYNNEI. The CDR3 runs to 14 residues. The CDR3 sequence is CASRTGLSNSPLHF. For the CDR3, the DNA is TGTGCCAGCAGGACGGGACTCAGTAATTCACCCCTCCACTTT. The variable domain in full, with the rest retrieved from reference TRBV2 and TRBJ1-6, is EPEVTQTPSHQVTQMGQEVILRCVPISNHLYFYWYRQILGQKVEFLVSFYNNEISEKSEIFDDQFSVERPDGSNFTLKIRSTKLEDSAMYFCASRTGLSNSPLHFGNGTRLTVT.

The V call is TRBV10-3, the J call TRBJ2-2; TRBD2 is a possible D gene (5 bases). Germline lookup yields CDR1 ENHRY and CDR2 SYGVKD. This CDR3 spans 13 amino acids. V was trimmed by 8 bases and J by 3 bases, leaving 10 bases between them. CDR3 region: CAIGISDTGELFF. CDR3 in DNA: TGTGCCATCGGGATTAGCGACACCGGGGAGCTGTTTTTT.

This chain links TRBV12-3 or TRBV12-4 with TRBJ1-3, with D hard to call. The CDR3 loop spans 12 amino acids. V lost 6 bases and J 4 bases, leaving 7 bases between the germline ends. DNA of the CDR3: TGTGCCAGCAGATACCCCGGAAACACCATATATTTT. This translates into CASRYPGNTIYF.

The chain employs TRBV14 and TRBJ1-2, with a tentative D call TRBD1 (6 bases). This CDR3 spans 14 amino acids. V lost 6 bases and J lost 3, with 14 bases in between. Germline loops: CDR1 SGHDN, CDR2 FVKESK. In nucleotides, the CDR3 is TGTGCCAGCAGTTTTTTACAGGGAGACTATGGCTACACCTTC. Amino acids: CASSFLQGDYGYTF. Full variable domain (missing parts from reference TRBV14 and TRBJ1-2): EAGVTQFPSHSVIEKGQTVTLRCDPISGHDNLYWYRRVMGKEIKFLLHFVKESKQDESGMPNNRFLAERTGGTYSTLKVQPAELEDSGVYFCASSFLQGDYGYTFGSGTRLTVV.

The chain carries TRBV2 and TRBJ2-3; unclear D gene. The CDR3 extends over 12 amino acids. Trimming shortened V by 10 bases and J by 2 bases, and 10 bases separated the two germline ends. The germline CDR1 and CDR2 sequences are SNHLY and FYNNEI. The CDR3 coding sequence is TGTGCCACACCCGGGCTCACAGATACGCAGTATTTT. Encoded protein: CATPGLTDTQYF.